What follows are 13 T cell receptor beta chains derived from one specimen sequenced in a study of siplizumab effects on memory and regulatory T cells. The assay was immunoSEQ multiplex PCR, and TCRdb's table has in-frame clones only and misses some. The sample contains more than 95,000 clones, over 90% of which appear only once. Sample: Tregs sorted from blood. Receptor source: a human donor in good health.

V gene TRBV5-6 combines with J gene TRBJ2-5; 8 nucleotides agree with TRBD1. Trimming took 4 bases from V and 2 from J; bases not matched to a gene: 10. Per germline, CDR1 SGHDT and CDR2 YYEEEE. CDR3 length: 16 amino acids. CDR3 bases: TGTGCCAGCAGCCCCGACAGGGGTCGCATACAAGAGACCCAGTACTTC. Protein product: CASSPDRGRIQETQYF.

The rearrangement uses TRBV7-9 and TRBJ1-2; 7 bases are shared with TRBD1. V was clipped by 5 bases and J by 0 bases; unmatched bases: 12. This CDR3 is built from 17 residues. Per the germline V gene, CDR1 is SEHNR and CDR2 is FQNEAQ (reference sequence). CDR3 nucleotide sequence: TGTGCCAGCAGCCTCGGACAGGACTCTTTCTCTAACTATGGCTACACCTTC. Protein: CASSLGQDSFSNYGYTF. The full variable domain, completed using reference TRBV7-9 and TRBJ1-2, is DTGVSQNPRHKITKRGQNVTFRCDPISEHNRLYWYRQTLGQGPEFLTYFQNEAQLEKSRLLSDRFSAERPKGSFSTLEIQRTEQGDSAMYLCASSLGQDSFSNYGYTFGSGTRLTVV.

This clone was counted a single time. The chain links TRBV5-1 to TRBJ1-1; 7 positions match TRBD1. V lost 4 bases to trimming and J lost 4 bases; unmatched junction nucleotides: 10. Germline lookup yields CDR1 SGHRS and CDR2 YFSETQ. This CDR3 contains 15 residues. CDR3 in DNA: TGCGCCAGCAGCAGAGAAGGGACAGTGCCCACTGAAGCTTTCTTT. Residues: CASSREGTVPTEAFF.

Concerning this clone: Other DNA sequences within the sample encode an identical CDR3. The chain employs TRBV11-2 and TRBJ1-1; D gene ambiguous. CDR1 is SGHAT and CDR2 is FQNNGV in the germline V gene. Trimming took off 0 bases at V and 3 bases at J, with 5 bases between the two ends. The CDR3 totals 13 residues. CDR3 region: CASSLDRDTEAFF. In nucleotides, the CDR3 is TGTGCCAGCAGCTTAGATCGGGACACTGAAGCTTTCTTT.

This chain uses TRBV30 with TRBJ1-2; TRBD1 matches at 8 bases. The trim removed 6 bases at V and 10 bases at J, leaving 4 bases unmatched. This CDR3 spans 10 amino acids. The germline gives CDR1 GTSNPN, CDR2 SVGIG (reference sequence). The CDR3 loop reads CACHRGYYTF. The DNA for the CDR3 is TGTGCCTGTCACAGGGGGTACTACACCTTC.

V is TRBV5-1 and J is TRBJ2-1; possibly TRBD1 for D (5 bases). Trimming cost V 0 bases and J 7 bases, with 14 bases left between them. Looked up from germline, CDR1 is SGHRS and CDR2 is YFSETQ. The CDR3 spans 15 residues. Written as DNA, the CDR3 is TGCGCCAGCAGCTTGGCCTATGGGGCTGGAAATGAGCAGTTCTTC. The encoded protein is CASSLAYGAGNEQFF.

This rearrangement joins TRBV19 to TRBJ2-2; 14 nucleotides align to TRBD2. After removal of 4 bases from V and 7 bases from J, the junction contained 5 bases not matched to a gene. This CDR3 has 16 residues. The V gene's germline CDR1 is LNHDA and CDR2 SQIVND (reference sequence). DNA for the CDR3: TGTGCCAGTAGTAGGGGACTAGCGGGAGAGCTCGGGGAGCTGTTTTTT. This gives the protein CASSRGLAGELGELFF.

J is TRBJ2-7 and V is TRBV30, with D possibly matching TRBD2 (5 bases). Trimming cost V 3 bases and J 0 bases, with 6 bases left between them. The CDR3 is 12 residues long. Germline values: CDR1 GTSNPN, CDR2 SVGIG (reference sequence). The CDR3 sequence is CAWSGDSYEQYF. The CDR3 DNA reads as TGTGCCTGGAGCGGGGACTCCTACGAGCAGTACTTC.

The chain combines TRBV18 with TRBJ1-1, with no clear D. Germline CDR1 and CDR2: KGHSH and LQKENI. This CDR3 is 13 amino acids long. Trimming cost V 0 bases and J 1 base, with 3 bases left between them. In nucleotides, the CDR3 is TGTGCCAGCTCACCACCGGGGAACACTGAAGCTTTCTTT. Its translation is CASSPPGNTEAFF.

The sample holds one count of this clone. The V and J genes are TRBV10-3 and TRBJ1-2; D might be TRBD1 (6 bases). Per germline, CDR1 ENHRY and CDR2 SYGVKD. The CDR3 is made up of 14 amino acids. Trimming left V 6 bases short and J 0 bases short, with 11 bases between. CDR3 nucleotide sequence: TGTGCCATCAGAACGGGACAATCTAACTATGGCTACACCTTC. Protein product: CAIRTGQSNYGYTF.

The V gene is TRBV6-5, the J gene TRBJ1-1; D remains ambiguous. In germline, CDR1 is MNHEY, CDR2 SVGAGI. This CDR3 comprises 13 residues. The germline V and J ends were trimmed by 5 bases and 4 bases, with 11 bases remaining between them. CDR3 DNA: TGTGCCAGCAGTGTACTAGGACTCACTGAAGCTTTCTTT. It encodes CASSVLGLTEAFF.

The V and J genes are TRBV28 and TRBJ1-2; 7 bases map to TRBD1. The CDR3 is made up of 15 amino acids. The germline V gene encodes CDR1 MDHEN and CDR2 SYDVKM. The ends lost 4 bases at V and 5 bases at J; junction bases unmatched: 10. CDR3 bases: TGTGCCAGCAGTTATGCGGACAGGCCATATTATGGCTACACCTTC. Amino acids: CASSYADRPYYGYTF.

This clone appeared a few times. The chain uses TRBV5-1 and TRBJ1-2; the D is unclear. The length of the CDR3 is 12 residues. The V and J ends lost 0 bases and 5 bases respectively, with 5 bases between them. Germline V gene lookup returns CDR1 SGHRS and CDR2 YFSETQ. The CDR3 reads CASSLGDYGYTF. In nucleotides, the CDR3 is TGCGCCAGCAGCTTGGGAGATTATGGCTACACCTTC.